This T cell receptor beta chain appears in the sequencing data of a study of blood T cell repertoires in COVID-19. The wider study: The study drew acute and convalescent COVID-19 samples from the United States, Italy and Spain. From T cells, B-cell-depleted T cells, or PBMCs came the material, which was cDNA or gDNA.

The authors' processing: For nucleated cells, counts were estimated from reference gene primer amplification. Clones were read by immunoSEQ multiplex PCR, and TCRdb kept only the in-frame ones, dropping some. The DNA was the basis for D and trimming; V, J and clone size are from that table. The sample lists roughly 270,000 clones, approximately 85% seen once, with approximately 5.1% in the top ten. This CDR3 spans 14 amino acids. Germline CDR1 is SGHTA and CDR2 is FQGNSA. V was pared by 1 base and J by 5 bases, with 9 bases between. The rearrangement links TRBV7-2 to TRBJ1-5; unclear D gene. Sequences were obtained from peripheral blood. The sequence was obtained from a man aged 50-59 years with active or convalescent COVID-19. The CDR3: CASSLDIEYQPQHF. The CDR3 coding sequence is TGTGCCAGCAGCTTAGATATCGAGTATCAGCCCCAGCATTTT.